Below are 22 T cell receptor beta chains sequenced from a single sample in a study of blood T cell repertoires in COVID-19. Assay: immunoSEQ multiplex PCR; the TCRdb copy retains only in-frame clones and omits some. The sample records some 180,000 clones, about four fifths being singletons. The sample was peripheral blood. The receptors shown here come from a woman aged 80 or over with COVID-19, enrolled during active disease.

This clone was seen just once. CDR3 DNA: TGTGCCAGTAGTTTAATGTTAGGGGTCAACTACAATGAGCAGTTCTTC. Translating gives CASSLMLGVNYNEQFF. The rearrangement uses TRBV19 and TRBJ2-1, with D maybe TRBD1 (5 bases). V lost 5 bases, J lost 3 bases, and 17 bases lay in between. The CDR3 contains 16 residues. Germline values: CDR1 LNHDA, CDR2 SQIVND (reference sequence). The whole variable domain, remainder taken from reference TRBV19 and TRBJ2-1, is DGGITQSPKYLFRKEGQNVTLSCEQNLNHDAMYWYRQDPGQGLRLIYYSQIVNDFQKGDIAEGYSVSREKKESFPLTVTSAQKNPTAFYLCASSLMLGVNYNEQFFGPGTRLTVL.

The V and J genes are TRBV28 and TRBJ1-5, with D perhaps matching TRBD1 (5 bases). Germline V gives CDR1 MDHEN, CDR2 SYDVKM. CDR3 size: 15 residues. V was clipped by 3 bases and J by 2 bases, with 11 bases between them. This CDR3 is CASSLRDVRNQPQHF. CDR3 nucleotides: TGTGCCAGCAGTTTGCGGGACGTCCGCAATCAGCCCCAGCATTTT.

The chain recombines TRBV18 with TRBJ2-4, with 12 bases lining up with TRBD2. The CDR3 is made up of 16 amino acids. Per germline, CDR1 KGHSH and CDR2 LQKENI. Trimming took 3 bases from V and 7 from J; bases not matched to a gene: 7. The CDR3 coding sequence is TGTGCCAGCTCACCGCGGACTAGCGGGAAGGGGAACATTCAGTACTTC. Residues: CASSPRTSGKGNIQYF.

The gene calls are TRBV28 and TRBJ2-7, with D maybe TRBD2 (7 bases). CDR1 MDHEN and CDR2 SYDVKM come from the germline V gene. Between the trimmed V and J ends, which lost 8 bases and 7 bases, there was a span of 24 bases. The CDR3 loop spans 15 amino acids. The DNA for the CDR3 is TGTGCCAGCCACCACCGGGGAGGGGGGGCGTGGGAGCAGTACTTC. This encodes CASHHRGGGAWEQYF.

This sequence joins TRBV9 and TRBJ1-2, with TRBD1 matching 7 bases. The V gene's germline CDR1 is SGDLS and CDR2 YYNGEE. V lost 4 bases to trimming and J lost 3 bases; unmatched junction nucleotides: 3. The CDR3 contains 13 residues. CDR3 protein: CASSLGTDYGYTF. The CDR3 DNA is TGTGCCAGCAGCCTCGGGACAGACTATGGCTACACCTTC. The whole variable domain, filled in from reference TRBV9 and TRBJ1-2, reads DSGVTQTPKHLITATGQRVTLRCSPRSGDLSVYWYQQSLDQGLQFLIQYYNGEERAKGNILERFSAQQFPDLHSELNLSSLELGDSALYFCASSLGTDYGYTFGSGTRLTVV.

The chain is built from TRBV19 and TRBJ2-7; D possibly corresponds to TRBD1 (6 bases). The CDR3 runs to 18 residues. Germline assignment: CDR1 LNHDA and CDR2 SQIVND (reference sequence). Trimming shortened V by 2 bases and J by 5 bases, and 25 bases separated the two germline ends. The CDR3 sequence: CASSITGRLEAARHEQYF. The CDR3 DNA reads as TGTGCCAGTAGTATAACAGGGAGATTAGAAGCGGCCCGCCACGAGCAGTACTTC. Full variable domain (missing parts from reference TRBV19 and TRBJ2-7): DGGITQSPKYLFRKEGQNVTLSCEQNLNHDAMYWYRQDPGQGLRLIYYSQIVNDFQKGDIAEGYSVSREKKESFPLTVTSAQKNPTAFYLCASSITGRLEAARHEQYFGPGTRLTVT.

This clone has a handful of counts. The chain combines TRBV28 with TRBJ2-7, with 9 bases that match TRBD2. Germline loops: CDR1 MDHEN, CDR2 SYDVKM. The CDR3 spans 14 residues. V lost 2 bases, J lost 5 bases, and 4 bases stayed unmatched. Here the CDR3 reads CASSLVASGNEQYF. In nucleotides, the CDR3 is TGTGCCAGCAGTTTAGTGGCTAGCGGGAACGAGCAGTACTTC.

This clone was counted once. The CDR3 sequence: CAISDWDSDSDEQFF. The CDR3 DNA reads TGTGCCATCAGTGACTGGGACAGCGATTCGGATGAGCAGTTCTTC. V gene TRBV10-3 combines with J gene TRBJ2-1; TRBD1 agrees at 7 bases. This CDR3 has 15 residues. V shed 3 bases and J 8 bases; nucleotides not matched to a gene: 10. The germline V gene encodes CDR1 ENHRY and CDR2 SYGVKD.

CDR3 DNA sequence: TGTGCCAGCAGCCCTGGGACAGGGCTGCATGGCTATGGCTACACCTTC. As protein: CASSPGTGLHGYGYTF. V and J are TRBV7-2 and TRBJ1-2; 9 nucleotides agree with TRBD1. V shed 5 bases and J 4 bases; nucleotides not matched to a gene: 11. Germline V CDR1 and CDR2: SGHTA, FQGNSA. The length of the CDR3 is 16 residues.

This chain links TRBV3-1 (or the pseudogene TRBV3-2) with TRBJ2-6; D unclear. Germline V gene sequence: CDR1 LGHDT, CDR2 YNNKEL (reference sequence). Trimming removed 0 bases at V and 0 bases at J, with 15 bases between. This CDR3 contains 19 residues. CDR3 sequence (DNA): TGTGCCAGCAGCCAAGATACAGCCCTGGTTTACTCTGGGGCCAACGTCCTGACTTTC. This translates into CASSQDTALVYSGANVLTF.

This clone was observed a handful of times. The V call is TRBV4-1, the J call TRBJ1-2; D ambiguous. The CDR3 contains 13 residues. Germline CDR1 MGHRA, CDR2 YSYEKL. Trimming removed 0 bases at V and 8 bases at J, with 10 bases between. CDR3 sequence reads: CASSQDGRYGYTF. CDR3 DNA sequence: TGCGCCAGCAGCCAAGATGGGCGCTACGGCTACACCTTC.

The chain is built from TRBV28 and TRBJ1-4, with 8 bases matching TRBD1. The CDR3 covers 19 residues. Per germline, CDR1 MDHEN and CDR2 SYDVKM. The ends lost 5 bases at V and 8 bases at J; junction bases unmatched: 22. The CDR3 protein is CASSPSTGAFTFAAEKLFF. In DNA, the CDR3 is TGTGCCAGCAGTCCCTCGACAGGGGCCTTCACGTTTGCCGCCGAAAAACTGTTTTTT.

The chain carries TRBV5-1 and TRBJ2-7, with D perhaps matching TRBD1 (5 bases). Germline V gives CDR1 SGHRS, CDR2 YFSETQ. The CDR3 is 12 residues long. V lost 1 base to trimming and J lost 6 bases, with 8 bases between them. The CDR3 region has the DNA TGCGCCAGCAGCTTGCAGGGTTTCGAGCAGTACTTC. This gives the protein CASSLQGFEQYF.

The J gene is TRBJ2-7, the V gene TRBV27, with 7 bases aligning to TRBD2. Germline trimming cut 2 bases from V and 0 bases from J; bases unmatched to any gene: 4. This CDR3 spans 15 amino acids. Germline lookup yields CDR1 MNHEY and CDR2 SMNVEV (reference sequence). The CDR3 is CASSLIASGSYEQYF. In nucleotides, the CDR3 is TGTGCCAGCAGTTTAATCGCTAGCGGCTCCTACGAGCAGTACTTC.

The rearrangement uses TRBV2 and TRBJ2-7; 8 bases align to TRBD1. CDR1 SNHLY and CDR2 FYNNEI come from the germline V gene. The CDR3 length is 14 residues. V dropped 7 bases and J dropped 3; count of bases not matched to a gene: 8. Written as DNA, the CDR3 is TGTGCCAGCAAGGGTAGTACAGGGGGCTACGAGCAGTACTTC. The encoded protein is CASKGSTGGYEQYF.

The chain couples TRBV24-1 to TRBJ2-1; maybe TRBD2 (6 bases). Germline assignment: CDR1 KGHDR and CDR2 SFDVKD. The length of the CDR3 is 17 residues. Trimming left V 3 bases short and J 5 bases short, with 19 bases between. CDR3 in DNA: TGTGCCACCAGTGATGGGGCATTCGGGAGTTTCAACAATGAGCAGTTCTTC. Its protein is CATSDGAFGSFNNEQFF.

The rearrangement joins TRBV5-1 to TRBJ2-1; D may be TRBD2 (7 bases). This CDR3 has 15 residues. The V gene lost 5 bases and the J gene lost 6 bases, with 18 bases spanning the gap. Germline V gives CDR1 SGHRS, CDR2 YFSETQ. For the CDR3, the DNA is TGCGCCAGCAGTTATAGAGGGGGGGCAAGCAATGAGCAGTTCTTC. Residues: CASSYRGGASNEQFF.

This chain joins TRBV2 and TRBJ1-5; D remains ambiguous. The CDR3 contains 14 residues. V lost 3 bases, J lost 5 bases, and 11 bases lay in between. CDR1 is SNHLY, CDR2 FYNNEI, per germline. The CDR3 protein is CASSDRREYQPQHF. The CDR3 coding sequence is TGTGCCAGCAGTGACAGGCGGGAGTATCAGCCCCAGCATTTT.

This clone has only one observation. V usage is TRBV11-2 and J usage is TRBJ1-6; D is possibly TRBD1 (5 bases). The CDR3 totals 14 residues. V shed 1 base and J shed 6 bases, with 7 bases lying between them. Germline loops: CDR1 SGHAT, CDR2 FQNNGV. CDR3 bases: TGTGCCAGCAGCTTAGGACAGTCTAATTCACCCCTCCACTTT. Translated, it gives CASSLGQSNSPLHF.

This sequence joins TRBV7-6 and TRBJ2-5; 7 positions agree with TRBD2. Trimming took 1 base from V and 5 from J; bases not matched to a gene: 16. The CDR3 totals 18 residues. Germline lookup yields CDR1 SGHVS and CDR2 FNYEAQ. The chain's CDR3 is CASSLGYGRAYQSETQYF. DNA of the CDR3: TGTGCCAGCAGCTTAGGATATGGGAGGGCCTACCAGAGTGAGACCCAGTACTTC.

The rearrangement joins TRBV11-3 to TRBJ2-2, with 10 bases matching TRBD2. The CDR3 spans 15 residues. Germline CDR1 reads SGHNT; CDR2 reads YENEEA. The trim removed 4 bases at V and 4 bases at J, leaving 3 bases unmatched. The CDR3 spells CASSWSSGSTGELFF. The CDR3, as DNA: TGTGCCAGCAGCTGGTCTAGCGGGAGCACCGGGGAGCTGTTTTTT.

The V gene is TRBV5-4, the J gene TRBJ2-7, with D perhaps matching TRBD1 (5 bases). The germline CDR1 and CDR2 sequences are SGHNT and YYREEE (reference sequence). V lost 4 bases and J lost 3, with 11 bases in between. This CDR3 is built from 13 residues. The CDR3 DNA reads as TGTGCCAGCAGCAGACAGCCCGGCTACGAGCAGTACTTC. This codes for CASSRQPGYEQYF.